Described below is a single TCR beta chain sequence and its context. The Seattle site enrolled patients during active infection and followed them longitudinally. These data belong to a study of blood T cell repertoires in COVID-19. Across the whole study: Spain, Italy and the United States supplied samples that represented acute and convalescent COVID-19. The cDNA or gDNA used as material had been derived from T cells, B-cell-depleted T cells, or PBMCs.

CDR3 length equals 16 residues. CDR1 and CDR2 from the germline V gene are SGHVS and FQNEAQ. V lost 4 bases and J 0 bases, leaving 12 bases between the germline ends. Original methodology: Reference gene primer amplification in the assay estimated nucleated cell counts. This table comes from immunoSEQ multiplex PCR, and its TCRdb copy is limited to in-frame clones, with some not included. The D gene and trimming were derived from the DNA, and the V and J assignments and clone size from that table. The table has nearly 110,000 clones, less than 80% seen once; the top ten hold roughly 6%. This receptor was obtained from a man at least 80 years old with COVID-19, enrolled during active disease. V gene TRBV7-8 combines with J gene TRBJ1-4; D gene uncertain. Input material: peripheral blood. In DNA form, the CDR3 reads TGTGCCAGCAGCTCTAAGCGGGGAGCAACTAATGAAAAACTGTTTTTT. Translating gives CASSSKRGATNEKLFF.